These 11 T cell receptor beta chains were all obtained from the same sample, sequenced in a study of identical twins. One entry per CDR3 protein results from TCRdb running MiXCR on the 5' RACE reads. The table records 1,800,000 or so distinct CDR3 sequences, about 32% of them present only once. The sample consisted of cord blood. These receptors were taken from a newborn girl in good health.

This sequence joins TRBV19 and TRBJ1-5; 7 nucleotides line up with TRBD1. The junction had 7 bases not matched to a gene; V was cut back by 7 bases and J by 7 bases. Germline CDR1 reads LNHDA; CDR2 reads SQIVND (reference sequence). CDR3 size: 13 residues. The CDR3 reads CASMDPRGQPQHF. For the CDR3, the DNA is TGTGCCAGTATGGACCCCAGGGGGCAGCCCCAGCATTTT.

In its sample, this clonotype was seen a few times. The chain combines TRBV24-1 with TRBJ1-5; 9 bases map to TRBD1. CDR3 size: 15 residues. In germline, CDR1 is KGHDR, CDR2 SFDVKD. The V and J ends lost 4 bases and 5 bases, in that order; junction bases with no gene match: 5. For the CDR3, the DNA is TGTGCCACCAGTGACCGGGACAGGGCCCATCAGCCCCAGCATTTT. As protein: CATSDRDRAHQPQHF.

As regards this clonotype: A read error may be the cause here, since a much bigger clone is one base away. The chain employs TRBV12-3 or TRBV12-4 and TRBJ2-7; D gene unclear. This CDR3 is 12 amino acids long. For the CDR3, the DNA is TGTTCCAGCAGTTTTTTTAGTCTGCGGCAGTACTTC. Protein: CSSSFFSLRQYF.

The chain joins TRBV6-2 or TRBV6-3 to TRBJ2-2; D perhaps matches TRBD2 (7 bases). This CDR3 has 17 residues. The germline V gene encodes CDR1 MNHEY and CDR2 SVGEGT. Trimming shortened V by 5 bases and J by 1 base, and 17 bases separated the two germline ends. CDR3 sequence reads: CASSKGGGPLNTGELFF. The CDR3 DNA reads TGTGCCAGCAGTAAGGGGGGAGGGCCGTTGAACACCGGGGAGCTGTTTTTT.

In this sample, this clonotype turned up a few times. The chain links TRBV20-1 to TRBJ2-3; D may be TRBD1 or TRBD2 (5 bases each). This CDR3 region has 14 residues. The germline gives CDR1 DFQATT, CDR2 SNEGSKA (reference sequence). The V end lost 3 bases, the J end lost 2 bases, and 12 bases lay between the germline ends. CDR3 in DNA: TGCAGTGCTAGTGGGACGGGTTACACAGATACGCAGTATTTT. It yields the protein CSASGTGYTDTQYF.

The sample holds many counts of this clonotype. A junction end diverges from the germline sequence, so it may reflect a read error. The V and J genes are TRBV5-1 and TRBJ2-3, with 12 nucleotides matching TRBD2. Germline CDR1 is SGHRS and CDR2 is YFSETQ. The CDR3 is 15 amino acids. CDR3 DNA: TGTGCCAGCAGCCTCGGACTAGCGGGGATAGATACGCAGTATTTT. It encodes CASSLGLAGIDTQYF.

The chain joins TRBV4-2 to TRBJ2-2; 11 bases align to TRBD2. Germline V CDR1 and CDR2: LGHNA, YNFKEQ. CDR3 length equals 16 residues. V was clipped by 3 bases and J by 3 bases; unmatched bases: 3. This chain's CDR3 is CASSHLAGGDTGELFF. CDR3 nucleotides: TGTGCCAGCAGCCACCTAGCGGGAGGTGACACCGGGGAGCTGTTTTTT.

This clonotype came up a few times. The chain combines TRBV21-1 with TRBJ2-1. TRBV21-1 is a recognized pseudogene. The CDR3 has 16 amino acids. CDR3 bases: TGTGCCAGCAGCAAAGGAGGACGAAACCACTACAATGAGCAGTTCTTC. It translates to CASSKGGRNHYNEQFF.

The chain couples TRBV6-6 to TRBJ1-1; D gene unclear. CDR1 and CDR2 (germline): MNHNY, SVGAGI (reference sequence). The CDR3 runs to 17 residues. Trimming took 7 bases from V and 3 from J, leaving 24 bases between them. The CDR3 here is CASTNYPEASEYTEAFF. As DNA, the CDR3 is TGTGCCAGCACTAACTACCCCGAGGCCAGTGAGTACACTGAAGCTTTCTTT.

This clonotype has only a few counts. V usage is TRBV20-1 and J usage is TRBJ2-4, with D perhaps TRBD1 (5 bases). The CDR3 runs 11 residues. The V gene's germline CDR1 is DFQATT and CDR2 SNEGSKA (reference sequence). V dropped 6 bases and J dropped 12 bases, with 15 bases sitting between them. The CDR3: CSAPKGPSQYF. The CDR3 DNA reads TGCAGTGCCCCGAAGGGGCCTTCTCAGTACTTC.

The rearrangement joins TRBV28 to TRBJ1-5, with unresolved D. V was shortened by 6 bases and J by 9 bases, with 27 bases between the two germline ends. Germline lookup yields CDR1 MDHEN and CDR2 SYDVKM. The CDR3 contains 17 residues. The CDR3 loop reads CASSTTRRERRLWPQHF. The DNA for the CDR3 is TGTGCCAGCAGCACCACCCGTCGGGAGCGCCGTCTGTGGCCCCAGCATTTT.